A single T cell receptor (beta chain) is shown here with its context. Its matching antigen is unknown. These data belong to a study of T cells in Graves' hyperthyroidism and ophthalmopathy. General observations from the study: Within blood appeared most thyroid clonotypes that had expanded above 0.001.

In germline, CDR1 is SQVTM, CDR2 ANQGSEA. Trimming left V 4 bases short and J 3 bases short, with 15 bases between. The CDR3 sequence is 14 residues long. Amplified regions were TCR beta CDR3 sequences from RNA transcripts. HTBI primers drove first-round RT-PCR of the TCR CDR3. From the multiplex PCR reads, TCRdb called clonotypes with MiXCR, one entry per CDR3 protein. In the table there are approximately 590,000 distinct CDR3 sequences, around 42% of which are singletons. Hyperthyroidism had been newly diagnosed in patients aged 18 to 65, and its duration was under 2 months. Clinical symptoms, serum thyroxine and TRAb, thyroid ultrasound and orbital computed tomography were used for the diagnoses.

The chain joins TRBV29-1 to TRBJ1-2, with D unclear. The sequenced sample was peripheral blood or thyroid tissue (not recorded which). The clonotype comes from a woman aged 18-29 years with Graves' hyperthyroidism. Here the CDR3 DNA reads TGCAGCGTTGGCAGATACACCGGGGACTATGGCTACACCTTC. Its protein is CSVGRYTGDYGYTF.